This T cell receptor beta chain was retrieved from a study of long-term antiretroviral therapy in people with HIV. The CDR3 length is 14 residues. Between the trimmed V and J ends, which lost 2 bases and 3 bases, there was a span of 9 bases. Germline assignment: CDR1 SGHRS and CDR2 YFSETQ. The immunoSEQ assay was v3.0, run at survey level. Sequencing was intended to reach about 40,000-50,000 T-cell genomes per sample. TCRdb keeps only in-frame clones here, not all; method: immunoSEQ multiplex PCR. The sample holds 30,000 or so clones, roughly 90% seen once. This clone was detected only once. The material sequenced was unsorted PBMCs, taken 0.5 years after starting antiretroviral therapy. The TCR was taken from a woman in her late teens or twenties with HIV. The chain links TRBV5-1 to TRBJ1-5; tentative D call: TRBD1 (6 bases). The CDR3 sequence is CASSLGGINQPQHF. The DNA for the CDR3 is TGCGCCAGCAGCTTAGGGGGAATCAATCAGCCCCAGCATTTT.